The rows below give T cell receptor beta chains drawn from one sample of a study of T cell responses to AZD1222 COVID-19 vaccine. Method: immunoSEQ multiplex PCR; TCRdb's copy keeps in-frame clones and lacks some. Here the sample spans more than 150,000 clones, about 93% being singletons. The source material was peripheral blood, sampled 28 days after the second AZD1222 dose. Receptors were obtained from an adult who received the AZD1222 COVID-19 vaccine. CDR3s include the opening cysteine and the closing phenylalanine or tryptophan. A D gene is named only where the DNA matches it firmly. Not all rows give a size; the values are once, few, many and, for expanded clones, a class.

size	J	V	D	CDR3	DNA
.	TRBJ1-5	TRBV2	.	CASNQGRDQPQHF	TGTGCCAGCAACCAAGGGAGGGATCAGCCCCAGCATTTT
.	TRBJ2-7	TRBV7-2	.	CASSPGPAYEQYF	TGTGCCAGCAGCCCGGGACCCGCCTACGAGCAGTACTTC
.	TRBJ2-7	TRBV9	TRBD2	CASSPRSLAGNEQYF	TGTGCCAGCAGCCCCCGATCGTTAGCGGGGAACGAGCAGTACTTC
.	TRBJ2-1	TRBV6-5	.	CASSYQPGARNEQFF	TGTGCCAGCAGTTACCAGCCAGGGGCGCGGAATGAGCAGTTCTTC
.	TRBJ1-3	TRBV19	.	CASSMEANTIYF	TGTGCCAGTAGTATGGAGGCCAACACCATATATTTT
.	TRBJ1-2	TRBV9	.	CASSVDPGTNYGYTF	TGTGCCAGCAGCGTAGACCCCGGGACAAATTACGGCTACACCTTC
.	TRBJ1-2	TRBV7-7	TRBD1	CASSLAQSYWLQGAGGYTF	TGTGCCAGCAGCTTAGCGCAATCGTACTGGCTACAGGGGGCCGGTGGCTACACCTTC
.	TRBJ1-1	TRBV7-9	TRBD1	CASSLKTGGDEAFF	TGTGCCAGCAGCTTAAAAACAGGGGGCGATGAAGCTTTCTTT
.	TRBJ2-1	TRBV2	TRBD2	CASRTTSGSISYNEQFF	TGTGCCAGCAGGACGACTAGCGGGAGTATCTCCTACAATGAGCAGTTCTTC
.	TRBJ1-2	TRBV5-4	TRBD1	CASSPRDSYGYTF	TGTGCCAGCAGCCCACGGGACAGCTATGGCTACACCTTC
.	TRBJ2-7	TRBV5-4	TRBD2	CASRPGTGLAGVEQYF	TGTGCCAGCAGACCCGGGACAGGACTAGCGGGAGTCGAGCAGTACTTC
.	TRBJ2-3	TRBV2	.	CASSADPYSTDTQYF	TGTGCCAGCAGTGCGGACCCATATAGCACAGATACGCAGTATTTT
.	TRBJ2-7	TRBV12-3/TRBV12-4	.	CASSLRHGEQYF	TGTGCCAGCAGTTTAAGGCACGGGGAGCAGTACTTC
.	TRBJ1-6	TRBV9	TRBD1	CASSGDRVGNSPLHF	TGTGCCAGCAGCGGAGACAGGGTGGGAAATTCACCCCTCCACTTT
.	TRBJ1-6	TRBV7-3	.	CASSYQGTYNSPLHF	TGTGCCAGCAGCTATCAGGGGACCTATAATTCACCCCTCCACTTT
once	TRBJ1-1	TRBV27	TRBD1	CASTGRTGSTEAFF	TGTGCCAGCACAGGACGGACAGGGTCCACTGAAGCTTTCTTT
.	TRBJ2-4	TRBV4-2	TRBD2	CASSQDAGTSGKNIQYF	TGTGCCAGCAGCCAAGATGCTGGGACTAGCGGCAAAAACATTCAGTACTTC
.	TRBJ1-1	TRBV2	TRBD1	CASSFSGGNTEAFF	TGTGCCAGCAGTTTCTCAGGGGGGAACACTGAAGCTTTCTTT